The TCR beta chain described here comes from a study of cytomegalovirus exposure and HLA in healthy donors. Points on this clone: What it recognizes is unknown.

Study conclusions and caveats: In vitro assays verified that three CMV-associated chains recognized CMV antigens specifically.

Data came from immunoSEQ multiplex PCR; TCRdb stores just in-frame clones and leaves some out. The repertoire holds 300,000 to 400,000 clones, with approximately 85% as singletons. Sequenced sample: PBMCs. This TCR came from a young man in good health and CMV-seronegative.

CDR3 sequence: CASRPAWESYTF. The CDR3 coding sequence is TGTGCCAGCAGACCCGCTTGGGAGAGCTACACCTTC. The chain combines TRBV5-8 with TRBJ1-2; no reliable D call. The germline V gene has CDR1 SGHTS and CDR2 YDEGEE. V lost 5 bases, J lost 9 bases, and 14 bases lay in between. The CDR3 has 12 residues. The variable domain in full, completed from reference TRBV5-8 and TRBJ1-2, reads EAGVTQSPTHLIKTRGQQATLRCSPISGHTSVYWYQQALGLGLQFLLWYDEGEERNRGNFPPRFSGRQFPNYSSELNVNALELEDSALYLCASRPAWESYTFGSGTRLTVV.